In its sample, the clone carrying this T cell receptor beta chain was seen many times. The V gene end was trimmed by 5 bases and the J gene end by 8 bases; junction bases not matched to a gene: 7. CDR1 and CDR2 from the germline V gene are MNHEY and SMNVEV (reference sequence). This CDR3 contains 13 residues. Enrolment of Seattle patients took place during active infection, and they were followed longitudinally. This sample was taken from a study of blood T cell repertoires in COVID-19. Study-level information: The study drew acute and convalescent COVID-19 samples from the United States, Italy and Spain. T cells, B-cell-depleted T cells, or PBMCs provided the cDNA or gDNA that served as material.

In the study's own analysis: Amplification of reference gene primers was used by the study to estimate nucleated cell counts. Produced via immunoSEQ multiplex PCR; TCRdb's table is partial and in-frame only. D and trimming come from the DNA, and the V and J calls and clone size come from that table. The data hold roughly 100,000 clones, with 80% to 90% observed a single time. The sequenced sample was peripheral blood. V usage is TRBV27 and J usage is TRBJ1-2; 8 bases align to TRBD1. The receptor was derived from a man older than 75 with COVID-19, enrolled during active disease. The CDR3 DNA sequence: TGTGCCAGCAGTCTCGACAGGGGAGACGGCTACACCTTC. It translates to CASSLDRGDGYTF.